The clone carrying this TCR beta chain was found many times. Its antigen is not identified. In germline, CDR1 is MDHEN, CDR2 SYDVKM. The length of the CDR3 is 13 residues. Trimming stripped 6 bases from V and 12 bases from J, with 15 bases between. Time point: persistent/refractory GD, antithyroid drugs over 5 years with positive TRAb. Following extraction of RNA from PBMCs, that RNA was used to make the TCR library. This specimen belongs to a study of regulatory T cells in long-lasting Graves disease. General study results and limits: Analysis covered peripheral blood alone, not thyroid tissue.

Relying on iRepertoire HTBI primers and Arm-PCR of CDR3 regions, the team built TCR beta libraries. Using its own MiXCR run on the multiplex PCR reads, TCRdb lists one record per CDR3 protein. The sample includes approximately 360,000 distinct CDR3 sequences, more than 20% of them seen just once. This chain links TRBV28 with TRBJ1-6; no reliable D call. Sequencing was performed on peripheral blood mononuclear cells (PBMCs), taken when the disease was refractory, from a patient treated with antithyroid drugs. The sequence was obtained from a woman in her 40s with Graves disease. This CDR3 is CASSFGPPLPLHF. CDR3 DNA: TGTGCCAGCAGCTTCGGGCCCCCATTACCCCTCCACTTT.